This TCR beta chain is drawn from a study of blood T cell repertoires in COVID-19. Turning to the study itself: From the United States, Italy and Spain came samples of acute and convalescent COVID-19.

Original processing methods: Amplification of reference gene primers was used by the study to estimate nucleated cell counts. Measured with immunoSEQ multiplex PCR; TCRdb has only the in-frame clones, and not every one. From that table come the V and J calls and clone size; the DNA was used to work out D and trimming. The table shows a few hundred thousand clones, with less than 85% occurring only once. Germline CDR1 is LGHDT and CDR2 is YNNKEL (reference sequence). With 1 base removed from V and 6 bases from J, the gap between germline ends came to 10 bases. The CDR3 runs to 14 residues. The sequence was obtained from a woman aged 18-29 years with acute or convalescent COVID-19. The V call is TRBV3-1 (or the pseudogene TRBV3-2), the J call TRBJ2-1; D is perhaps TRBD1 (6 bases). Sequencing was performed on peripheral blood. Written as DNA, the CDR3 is TGTGCCAGCAGCCAAGCCACAGGGTCCAATGAGCAGTTCTTC. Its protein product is CASSQATGSNEQFF.